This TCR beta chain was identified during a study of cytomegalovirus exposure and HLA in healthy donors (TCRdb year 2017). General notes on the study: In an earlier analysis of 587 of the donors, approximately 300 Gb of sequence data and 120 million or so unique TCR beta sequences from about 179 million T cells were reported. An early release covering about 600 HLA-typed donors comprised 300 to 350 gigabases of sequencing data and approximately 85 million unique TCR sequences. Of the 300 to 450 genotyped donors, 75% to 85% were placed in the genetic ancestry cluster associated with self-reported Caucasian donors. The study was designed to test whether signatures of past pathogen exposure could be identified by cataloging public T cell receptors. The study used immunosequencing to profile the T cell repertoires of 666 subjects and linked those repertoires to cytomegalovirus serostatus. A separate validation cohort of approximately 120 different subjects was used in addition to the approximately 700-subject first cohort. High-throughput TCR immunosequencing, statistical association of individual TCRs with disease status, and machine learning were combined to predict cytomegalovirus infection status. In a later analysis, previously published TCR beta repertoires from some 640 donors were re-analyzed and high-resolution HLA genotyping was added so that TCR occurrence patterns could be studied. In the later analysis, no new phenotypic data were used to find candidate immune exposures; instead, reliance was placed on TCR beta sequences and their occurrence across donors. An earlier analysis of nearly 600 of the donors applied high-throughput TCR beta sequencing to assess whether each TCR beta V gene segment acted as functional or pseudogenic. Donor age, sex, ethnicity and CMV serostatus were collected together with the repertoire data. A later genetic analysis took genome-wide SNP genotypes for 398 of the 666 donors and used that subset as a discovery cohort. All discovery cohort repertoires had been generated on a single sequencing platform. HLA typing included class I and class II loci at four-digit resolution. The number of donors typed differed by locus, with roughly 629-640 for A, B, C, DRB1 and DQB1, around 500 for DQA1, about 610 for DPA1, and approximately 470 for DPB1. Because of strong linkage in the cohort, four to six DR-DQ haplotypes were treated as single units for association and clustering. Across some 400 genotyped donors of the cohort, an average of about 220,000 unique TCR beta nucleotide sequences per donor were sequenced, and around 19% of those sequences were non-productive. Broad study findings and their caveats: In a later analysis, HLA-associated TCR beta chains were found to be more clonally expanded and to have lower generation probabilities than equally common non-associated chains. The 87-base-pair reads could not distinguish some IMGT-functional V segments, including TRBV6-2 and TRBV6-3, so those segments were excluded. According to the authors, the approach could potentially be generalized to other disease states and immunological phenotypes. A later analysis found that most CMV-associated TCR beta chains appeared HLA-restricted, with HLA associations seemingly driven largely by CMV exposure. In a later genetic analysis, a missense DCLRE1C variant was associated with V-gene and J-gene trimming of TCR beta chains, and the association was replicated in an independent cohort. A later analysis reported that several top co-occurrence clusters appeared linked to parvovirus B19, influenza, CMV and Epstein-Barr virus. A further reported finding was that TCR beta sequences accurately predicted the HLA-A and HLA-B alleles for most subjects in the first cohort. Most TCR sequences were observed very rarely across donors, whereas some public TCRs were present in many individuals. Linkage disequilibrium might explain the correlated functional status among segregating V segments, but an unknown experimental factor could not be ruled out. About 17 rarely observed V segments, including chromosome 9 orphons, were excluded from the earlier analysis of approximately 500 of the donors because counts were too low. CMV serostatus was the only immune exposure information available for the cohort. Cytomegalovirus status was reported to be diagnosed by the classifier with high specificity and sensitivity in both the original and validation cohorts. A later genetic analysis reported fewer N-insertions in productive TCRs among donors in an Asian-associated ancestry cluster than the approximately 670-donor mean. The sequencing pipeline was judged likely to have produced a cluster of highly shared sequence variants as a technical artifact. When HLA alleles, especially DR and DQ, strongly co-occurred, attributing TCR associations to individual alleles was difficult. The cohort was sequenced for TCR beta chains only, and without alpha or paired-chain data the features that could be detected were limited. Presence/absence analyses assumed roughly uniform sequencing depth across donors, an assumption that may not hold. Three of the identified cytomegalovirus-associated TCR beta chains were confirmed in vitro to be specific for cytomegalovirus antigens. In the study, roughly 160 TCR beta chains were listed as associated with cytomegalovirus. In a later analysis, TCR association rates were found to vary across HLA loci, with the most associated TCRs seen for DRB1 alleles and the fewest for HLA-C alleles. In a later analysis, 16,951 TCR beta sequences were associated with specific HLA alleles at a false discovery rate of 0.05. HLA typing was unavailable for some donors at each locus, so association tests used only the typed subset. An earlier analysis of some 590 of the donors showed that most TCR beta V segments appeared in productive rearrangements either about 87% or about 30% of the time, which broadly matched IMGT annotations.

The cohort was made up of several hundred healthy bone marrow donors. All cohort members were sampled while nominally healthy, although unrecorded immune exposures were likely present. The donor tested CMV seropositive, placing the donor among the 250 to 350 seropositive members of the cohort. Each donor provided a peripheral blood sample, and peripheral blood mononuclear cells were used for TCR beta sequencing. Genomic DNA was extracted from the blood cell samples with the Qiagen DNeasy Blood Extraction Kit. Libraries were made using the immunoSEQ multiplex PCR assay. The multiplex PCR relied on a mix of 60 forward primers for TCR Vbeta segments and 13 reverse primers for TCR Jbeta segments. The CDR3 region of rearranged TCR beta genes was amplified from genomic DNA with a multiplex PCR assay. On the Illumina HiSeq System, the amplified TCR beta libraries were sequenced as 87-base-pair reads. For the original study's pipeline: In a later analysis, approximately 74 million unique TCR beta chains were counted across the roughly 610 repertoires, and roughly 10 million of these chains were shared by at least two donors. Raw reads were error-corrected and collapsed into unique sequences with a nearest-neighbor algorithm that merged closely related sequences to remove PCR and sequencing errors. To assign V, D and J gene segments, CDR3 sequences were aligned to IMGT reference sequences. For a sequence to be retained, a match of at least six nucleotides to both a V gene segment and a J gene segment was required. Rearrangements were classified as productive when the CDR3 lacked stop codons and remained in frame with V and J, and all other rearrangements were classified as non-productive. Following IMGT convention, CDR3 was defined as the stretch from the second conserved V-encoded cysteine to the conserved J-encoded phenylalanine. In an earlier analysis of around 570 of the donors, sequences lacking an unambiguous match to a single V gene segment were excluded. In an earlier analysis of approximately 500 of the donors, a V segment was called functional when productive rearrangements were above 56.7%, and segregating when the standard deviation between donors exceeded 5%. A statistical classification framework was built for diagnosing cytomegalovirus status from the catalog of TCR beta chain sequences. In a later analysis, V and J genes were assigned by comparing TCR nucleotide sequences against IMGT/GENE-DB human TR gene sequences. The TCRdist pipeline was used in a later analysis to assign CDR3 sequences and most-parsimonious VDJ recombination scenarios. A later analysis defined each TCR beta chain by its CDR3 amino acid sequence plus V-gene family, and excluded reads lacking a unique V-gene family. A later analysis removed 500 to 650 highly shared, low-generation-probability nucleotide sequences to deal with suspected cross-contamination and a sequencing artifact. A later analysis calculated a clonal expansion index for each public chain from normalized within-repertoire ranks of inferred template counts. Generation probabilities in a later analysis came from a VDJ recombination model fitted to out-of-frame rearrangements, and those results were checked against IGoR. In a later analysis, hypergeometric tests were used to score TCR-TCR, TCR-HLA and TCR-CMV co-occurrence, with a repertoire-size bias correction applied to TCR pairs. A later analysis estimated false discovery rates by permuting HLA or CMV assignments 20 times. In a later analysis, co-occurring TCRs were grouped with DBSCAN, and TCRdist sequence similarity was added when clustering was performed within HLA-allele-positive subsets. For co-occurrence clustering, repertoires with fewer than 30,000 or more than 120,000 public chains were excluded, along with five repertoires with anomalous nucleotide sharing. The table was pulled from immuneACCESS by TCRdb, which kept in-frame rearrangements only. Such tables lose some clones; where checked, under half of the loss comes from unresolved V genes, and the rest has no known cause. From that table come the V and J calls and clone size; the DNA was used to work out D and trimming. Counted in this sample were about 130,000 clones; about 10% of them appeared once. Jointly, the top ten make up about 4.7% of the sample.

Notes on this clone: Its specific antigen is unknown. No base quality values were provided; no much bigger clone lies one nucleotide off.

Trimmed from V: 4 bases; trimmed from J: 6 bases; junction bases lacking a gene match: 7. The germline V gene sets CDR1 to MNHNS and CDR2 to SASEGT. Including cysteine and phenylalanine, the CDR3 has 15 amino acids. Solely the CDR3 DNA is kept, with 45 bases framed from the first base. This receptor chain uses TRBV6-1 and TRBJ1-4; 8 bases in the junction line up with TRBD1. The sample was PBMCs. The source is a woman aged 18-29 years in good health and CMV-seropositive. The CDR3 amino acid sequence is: CASSVATGADEKLFF. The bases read TGTGCCAGCAGTGTAGCGACAGGGGCGGATGAAAAACTGTTTTTT.